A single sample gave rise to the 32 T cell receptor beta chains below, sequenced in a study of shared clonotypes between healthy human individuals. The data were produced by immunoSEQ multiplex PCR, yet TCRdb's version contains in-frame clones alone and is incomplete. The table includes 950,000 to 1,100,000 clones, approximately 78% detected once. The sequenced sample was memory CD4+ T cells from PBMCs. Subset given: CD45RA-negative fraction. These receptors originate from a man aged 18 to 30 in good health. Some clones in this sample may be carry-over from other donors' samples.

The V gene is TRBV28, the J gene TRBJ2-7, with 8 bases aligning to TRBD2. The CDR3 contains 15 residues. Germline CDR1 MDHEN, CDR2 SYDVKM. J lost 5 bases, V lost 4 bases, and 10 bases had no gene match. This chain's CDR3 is CASSSPQTSAHEQYF. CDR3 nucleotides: TGTGCCAGCAGTTCCCCCCAGACTAGCGCCCACGAGCAGTACTTC.

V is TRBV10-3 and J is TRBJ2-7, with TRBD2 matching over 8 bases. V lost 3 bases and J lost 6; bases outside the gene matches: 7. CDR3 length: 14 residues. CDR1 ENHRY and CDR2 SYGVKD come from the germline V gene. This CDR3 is CAISDRGGRSEQYF. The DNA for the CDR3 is TGTGCCATCAGTGACAGGGGCGGGAGGTCCGAGCAGTACTTC.

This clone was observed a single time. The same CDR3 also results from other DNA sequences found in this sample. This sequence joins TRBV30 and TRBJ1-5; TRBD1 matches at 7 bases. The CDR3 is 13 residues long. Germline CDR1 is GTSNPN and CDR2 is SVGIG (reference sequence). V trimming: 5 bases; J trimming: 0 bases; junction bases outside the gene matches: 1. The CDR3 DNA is TGTGCCTGGGGGACAGATAGCAATCAGCCCCAGCATTTT. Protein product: CAWGTDSNQPQHF.

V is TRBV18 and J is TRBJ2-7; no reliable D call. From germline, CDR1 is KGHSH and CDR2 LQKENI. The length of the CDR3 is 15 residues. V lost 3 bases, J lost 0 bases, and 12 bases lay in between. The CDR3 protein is CASSPAWKSSYEQYF. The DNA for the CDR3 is TGTGCCAGCTCACCCGCGTGGAAATCCTCCTACGAGCAGTACTTC.

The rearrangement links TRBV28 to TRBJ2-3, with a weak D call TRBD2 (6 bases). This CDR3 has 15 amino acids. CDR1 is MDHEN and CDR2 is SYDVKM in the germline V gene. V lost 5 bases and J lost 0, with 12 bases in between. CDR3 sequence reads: CASSGGRESTDTQYF. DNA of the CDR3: TGTGCCAGCAGTGGGGGGAGAGAAAGCACAGATACGCAGTATTTT.

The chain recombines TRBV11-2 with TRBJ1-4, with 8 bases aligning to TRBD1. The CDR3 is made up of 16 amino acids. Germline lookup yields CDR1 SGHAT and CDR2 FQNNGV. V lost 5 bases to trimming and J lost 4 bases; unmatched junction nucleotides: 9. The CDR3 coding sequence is TGTGCCAGCAGCCTCGGGGACAGGCCCCTTAATGAAAAACTGTTTTTT. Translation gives CASSLGDRPLNEKLFF.

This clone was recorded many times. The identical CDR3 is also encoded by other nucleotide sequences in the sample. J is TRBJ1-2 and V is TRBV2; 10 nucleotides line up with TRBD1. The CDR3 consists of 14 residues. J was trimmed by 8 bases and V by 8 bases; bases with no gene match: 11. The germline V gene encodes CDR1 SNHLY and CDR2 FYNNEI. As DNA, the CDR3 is TGTGCCAGCTTTCGACCGGGACAGGGGTTGGGCTACACCTTC. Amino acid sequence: CASFRPGQGLGYTF.

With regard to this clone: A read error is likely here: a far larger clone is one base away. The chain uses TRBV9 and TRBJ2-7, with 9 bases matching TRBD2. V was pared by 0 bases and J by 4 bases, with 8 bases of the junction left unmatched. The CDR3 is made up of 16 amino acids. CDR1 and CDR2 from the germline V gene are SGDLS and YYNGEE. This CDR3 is CASSVGPSGKLYEQYF. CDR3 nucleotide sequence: TGTGCCAGCAGCGTAGGGCCTAGCGGGAAGCTTTACGAGCAGTACTTC.

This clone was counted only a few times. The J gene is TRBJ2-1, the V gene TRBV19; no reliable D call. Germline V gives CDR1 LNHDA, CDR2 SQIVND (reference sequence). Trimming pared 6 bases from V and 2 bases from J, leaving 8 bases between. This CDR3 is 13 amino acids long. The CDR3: CASRADPYNEQFF. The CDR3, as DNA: TGTGCCAGTAGGGCGGACCCCTACAATGAGCAGTTCTTC.

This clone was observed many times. The CDR3 sequence: CASSQGSAGSGANVLTF. The CDR3 nucleotides read TGCGCCAGCAGCCAAGGGTCCGCCGGGTCTGGGGCCAACGTCCTGACTTTC. The chain joins TRBV4-1 to TRBJ2-6, with D unclear. Per the germline V gene, CDR1 is MGHRA and CDR2 is YSYEKL. The V and J ends lost 1 base and 1 base respectively, with 11 bases between them. The CDR3 has 17 residues.

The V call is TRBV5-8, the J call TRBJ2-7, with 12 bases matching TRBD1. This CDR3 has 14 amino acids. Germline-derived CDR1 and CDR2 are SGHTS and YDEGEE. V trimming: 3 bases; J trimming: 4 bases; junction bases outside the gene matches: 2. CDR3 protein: CASSSGQGAYEQYF. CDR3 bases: TGTGCCAGCAGCTCGGGACAGGGGGCTTACGAGCAGTACTTC. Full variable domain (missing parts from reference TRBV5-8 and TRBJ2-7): EAGVTQSPTHLIKTRGQQATLRCSPISGHTSVYWYQQALGLGLQFLLWYDEGEERNRGNFPPRFSGRQFPNYSSELNVNALELEDSALYLCASSSGQGAYEQYFGPGTRLTVT.

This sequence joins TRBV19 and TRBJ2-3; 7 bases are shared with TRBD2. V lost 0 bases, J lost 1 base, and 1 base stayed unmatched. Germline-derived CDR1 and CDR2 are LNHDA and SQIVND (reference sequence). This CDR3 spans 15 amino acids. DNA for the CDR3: TGTGCCAGTAGTATAGAAAGCGGGGGCACAGATACGCAGTATTTT. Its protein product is CASSIESGGTDTQYF. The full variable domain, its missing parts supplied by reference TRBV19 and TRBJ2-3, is DGGITQSPKYLFRKEGQNVTLSCEQNLNHDAMYWYRQDPGQGLRLIYYSQIVNDFQKGDIAEGYSVSREKKESFPLTVTSAQKNPTAFYLCASSIESGGTDTQYFGPGTRLTVL.

The CDR3 is CASSWWGGRPETQYF. CDR3 sequence (DNA): TGTGCCAGCAGTTGGTGGGGGGGGCGCCCAGAGACCCAGTACTTC. The rearrangement joins TRBV5-4 to TRBJ2-5, with D tentatively TRBD2 (7 bases). The CDR3 totals 15 residues. Trimming cost V 5 bases and J 4 bases, with 18 bases left between them. The V gene's germline CDR1 is SGHNT and CDR2 YYREEE (reference sequence).

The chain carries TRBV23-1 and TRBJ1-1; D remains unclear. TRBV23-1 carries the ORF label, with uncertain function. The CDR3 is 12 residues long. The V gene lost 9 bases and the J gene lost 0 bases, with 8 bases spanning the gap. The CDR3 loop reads CASRPMNTEAFF. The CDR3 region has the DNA TGCGCCAGTAGACCAATGAACACTGAAGCTTTCTTT.

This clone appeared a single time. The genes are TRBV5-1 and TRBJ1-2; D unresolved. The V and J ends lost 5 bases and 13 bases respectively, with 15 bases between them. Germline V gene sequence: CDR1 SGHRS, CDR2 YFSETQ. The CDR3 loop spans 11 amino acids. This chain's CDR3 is CASRLRTASTF. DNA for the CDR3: TGCGCCAGCAGACTCCGGACGGCCAGCACCTTC.

CDR3 DNA: TGTGCCAGCACCAACGACAGGGGCAATGAGCAGTTCTTC. Amino acids: CASTNDRGNEQFF. The rearrangement joins TRBV27 to TRBJ2-1; TRBD1 matches 8 bases. The CDR3 has 13 residues. The V gene end was trimmed by 7 bases and the J gene end by 6 bases; junction bases not matched to a gene: 5. Germline V CDR1 and CDR2: MNHEY, SMNVEV (reference sequence).

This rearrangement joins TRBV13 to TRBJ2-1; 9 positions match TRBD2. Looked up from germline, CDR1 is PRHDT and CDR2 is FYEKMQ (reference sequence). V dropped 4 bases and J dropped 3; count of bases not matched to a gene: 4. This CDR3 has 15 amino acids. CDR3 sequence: CASSSVAGDYNEQFF. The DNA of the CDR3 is TGTGCCAGCAGCTCGGTAGCGGGAGACTACAATGAGCAGTTCTTC. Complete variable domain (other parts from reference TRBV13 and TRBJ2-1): AAGVIQSPRHLIKEKRETATLKCYPIPRHDTVYWYQQGPGQDPQFLISFYEKMQSDKGSIPDRFSAQQFSDYHSELNMSSLELGDSALYFCASSSVAGDYNEQFFGPGTRLTVL.

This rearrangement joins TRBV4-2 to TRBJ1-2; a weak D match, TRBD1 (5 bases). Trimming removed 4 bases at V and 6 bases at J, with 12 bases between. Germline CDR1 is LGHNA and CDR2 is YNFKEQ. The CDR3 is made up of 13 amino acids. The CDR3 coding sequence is TGTGCCAGCAGCCCACCCAGACAGAATGGCTACACCTTC. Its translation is CASSPPRQNGYTF.

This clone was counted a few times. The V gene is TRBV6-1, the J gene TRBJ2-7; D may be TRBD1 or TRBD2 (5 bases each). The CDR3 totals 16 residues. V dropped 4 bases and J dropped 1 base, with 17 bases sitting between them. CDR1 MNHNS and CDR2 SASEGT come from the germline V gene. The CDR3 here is CASSVKPRDGSYEQYF. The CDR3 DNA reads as TGTGCCAGCAGTGTCAAACCTCGGGACGGATCCTACGAGCAGTACTTC.

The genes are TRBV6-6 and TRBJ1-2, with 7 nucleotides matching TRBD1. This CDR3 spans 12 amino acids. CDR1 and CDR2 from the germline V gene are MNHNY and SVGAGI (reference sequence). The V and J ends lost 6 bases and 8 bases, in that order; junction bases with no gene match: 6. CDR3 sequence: CASSPDRVGYTF. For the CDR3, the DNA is TGTGCCAGCAGCCCCGACAGGGTCGGCTACACCTTC.

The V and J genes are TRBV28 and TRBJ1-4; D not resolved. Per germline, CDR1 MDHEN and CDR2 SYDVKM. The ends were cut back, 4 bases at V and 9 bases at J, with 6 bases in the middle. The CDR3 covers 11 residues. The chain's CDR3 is CASSSQQKLFF. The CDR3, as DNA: TGTGCCAGCAGTTCACAGCAAAAACTGTTTTTT.

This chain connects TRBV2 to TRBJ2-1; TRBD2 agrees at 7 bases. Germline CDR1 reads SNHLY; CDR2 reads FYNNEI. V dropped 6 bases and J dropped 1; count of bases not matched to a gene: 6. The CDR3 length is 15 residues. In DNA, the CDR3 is TGTGCCAGCAGCGTTCAGCGGGATTCCTACAATGAGCAGTTCTTC. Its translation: CASSVQRDSYNEQFF.

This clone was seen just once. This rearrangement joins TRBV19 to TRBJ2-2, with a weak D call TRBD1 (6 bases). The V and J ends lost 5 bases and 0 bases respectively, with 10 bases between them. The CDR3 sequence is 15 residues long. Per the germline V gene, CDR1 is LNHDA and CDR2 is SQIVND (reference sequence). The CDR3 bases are TGTGCCAGTAGTCGACAGGAGACGAACACCGGGGAGCTGTTTTTT. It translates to CASSRQETNTGELFF.

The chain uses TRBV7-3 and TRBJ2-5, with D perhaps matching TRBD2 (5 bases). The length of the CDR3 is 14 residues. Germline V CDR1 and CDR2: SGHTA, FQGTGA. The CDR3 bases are TGTACCATTGGGGAGCGGAACCTCCAGGAGACCCAGTACTTC. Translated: CTIGERNLQETQYF.

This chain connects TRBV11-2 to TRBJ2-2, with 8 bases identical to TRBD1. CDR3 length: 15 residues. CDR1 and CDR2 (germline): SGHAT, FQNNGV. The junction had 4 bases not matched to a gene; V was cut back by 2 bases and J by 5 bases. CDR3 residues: CASSLSQGATGELFF. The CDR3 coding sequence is TGTGCCAGCAGCTTATCCCAGGGGGCAACCGGGGAGCTGTTTTTT.

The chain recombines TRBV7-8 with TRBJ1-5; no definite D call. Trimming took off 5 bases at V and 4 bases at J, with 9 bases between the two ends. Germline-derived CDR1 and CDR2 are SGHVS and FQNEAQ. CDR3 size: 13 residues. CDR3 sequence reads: CASSVDTNQPQHF. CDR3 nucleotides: TGTGCCAGCAGCGTCGACACTAATCAGCCCCAGCATTTT. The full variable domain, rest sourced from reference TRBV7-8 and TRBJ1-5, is GAGVSQSPRYKVAKRGQDVALRCDPISGHVSLFWYQQALGQGPEFLTYFQNEAQLDKSGLPSDRFFAERPEGSVSTLKIQRTQQEDSAVYLCASSVDTNQPQHFGDGTRLSIL.

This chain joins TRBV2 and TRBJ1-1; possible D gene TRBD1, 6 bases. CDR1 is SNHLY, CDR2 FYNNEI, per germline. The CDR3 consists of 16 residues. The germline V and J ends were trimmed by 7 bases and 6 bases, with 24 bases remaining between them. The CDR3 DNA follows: TGTGCCAGCACCAGACGGCCCGGGGGGCCCCGCTCTGAAGCTTTCTTT. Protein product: CASTRRPGGPRSEAFF. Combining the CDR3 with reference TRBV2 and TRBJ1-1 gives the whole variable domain EPEVTQTPSHQVTQMGQEVILRCVPISNHLYFYWYRQILGQKVEFLVSFYNNEISEKSEIFDDQFSVERPDGSNFTLKIRSTKLEDSAMYFCASTRRPGGPRSEAFFGQGTRLTVV.

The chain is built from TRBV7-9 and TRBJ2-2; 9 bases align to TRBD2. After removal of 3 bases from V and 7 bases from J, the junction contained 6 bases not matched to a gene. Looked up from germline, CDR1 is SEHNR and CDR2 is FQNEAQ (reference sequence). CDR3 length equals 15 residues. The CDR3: CASSFSGRIGGELFF. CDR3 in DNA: TGTGCCAGCAGCTTTAGCGGGAGAATCGGCGGGGAGCTGTTTTTT.

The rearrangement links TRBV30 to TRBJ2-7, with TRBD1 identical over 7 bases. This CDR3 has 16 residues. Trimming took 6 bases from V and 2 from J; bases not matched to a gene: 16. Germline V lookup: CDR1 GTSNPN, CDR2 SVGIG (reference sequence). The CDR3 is CACEAHGAGGPYEQYF. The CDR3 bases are TGTGCCTGCGAGGCCCACGGGGCAGGGGGACCCTACGAGCAGTACTTC.

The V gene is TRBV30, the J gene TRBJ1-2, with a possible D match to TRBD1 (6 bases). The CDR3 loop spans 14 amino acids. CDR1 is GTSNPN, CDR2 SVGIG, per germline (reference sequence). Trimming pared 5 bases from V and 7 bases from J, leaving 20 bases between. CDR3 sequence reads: CAWGSKGHWRGYTF. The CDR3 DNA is TGTGCCTGGGGCTCAAAGGGACATTGGCGTGGCTACACCTTC.

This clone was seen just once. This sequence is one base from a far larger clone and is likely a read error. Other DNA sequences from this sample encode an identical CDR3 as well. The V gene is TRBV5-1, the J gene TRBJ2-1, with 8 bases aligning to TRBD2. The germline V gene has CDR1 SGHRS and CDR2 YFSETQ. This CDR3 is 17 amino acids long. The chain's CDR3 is CASSLPPSAGAHNEQFF. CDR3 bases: TGCGCCAGCAGCTTGCCCCCATCAGCGGGAGCACACAACGAGCAGTTCTTC.

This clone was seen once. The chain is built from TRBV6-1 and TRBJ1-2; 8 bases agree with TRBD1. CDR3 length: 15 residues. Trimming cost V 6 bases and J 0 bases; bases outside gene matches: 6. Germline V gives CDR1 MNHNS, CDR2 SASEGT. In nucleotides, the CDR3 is TGTGCCAGCAGCAAAGACAGGGGCCCTAACTATGGCTACACCTTC. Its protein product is CASSKDRGPNYGYTF.